This entry describes one T cell receptor (beta chain). This receptor's antigen is unknown. No much larger clonotype is one base removed from it; base qualities were not supplied. The sample comes from a study of PD-1 blockade in classical Hodgkin lymphoma (TCRdb year 2020). At the level of the whole study: Nivolumab dosing was 3 mg/kg intravenously every 2 weeks, continuing until either disease progression or unacceptable toxicity. The study used CyTOF and TCR beta sequencing to define a peripheral blood immune signature of response to PD-1 blockade in classical Hodgkin lymphoma. Paper-wide results and their limitations: Diversity was lower in patients who began nivolumab less than 1 year after ASCT, so these patients were left out of later analyses to avoid confounding by immune reconstitution. The study covered only a single clinical trial cohort, and the causes of the repertoire differences, possibly disease activity or prior therapy, were still not defined. Among trial patients, those achieving complete response had baseline diversity similar to that of newly diagnosed patients, while diversity was significantly lower in partial responders and progressors. A significant rise by C4D1 was seen in CD4+ but not CD8+ TCR diversity (p=0.0027 vs p=0.16), with the rise being most apparent in complete responders (p=0.02). Baseline TCR diversity was reported to be lower in newly diagnosed patients than in healthy donors and to be lower still in relapsed/refractory patients.

Genomic DNA was isolated using the Qiagen DNeasy kit from unsorted PBMCs as well as from negatively selected CD4+ and CD8+ fractions. TCR beta CDR3 regions were amplified by immunoSEQ multiplex PCR using primers annealing to V and J segments. A synthetic immune receptor repertoire was used to minimize amplification bias, and any residual bias was removed computationally once sequencing was done. The original pipeline was this. Repertoire diversity was quantified as the Shannon entropy index using custom Python scripts. Unsorted, CD4+ and CD8+ repertoires were analyzed separately, except for combined analyses in which CD4+ and CD8+ sequences were merged in silico. A clone was considered expanded if an increase in frequency of at least 2-fold after treatment relative to C1D1 was found, and a pseudocount of 0.5 was applied to clones undetected at baseline. Clones with 0 or 1 copy at C1D1 were classified as singleton clones, and clones with 2 or more copies were classified as non-singleton clones. By matching protein sequences in sorted samples from the same patient, clones expanded in unsorted samples were annotated as CD4+, CD8+ or unknown. Diversity changes from C1D1 to C4D1 were tested in paired samples using Wilcoxon tests. TCRdb stores this immuneACCESS table with in-frame sequences only. Part of the clones is absent; in the studies checked, under half of the shortfall reflects unresolved V genes, and no reason is known for the rest. V and J calls and clone size follow that table, whereas D and trimming were derived from the DNA. The sample includes 100,000 or so clones, with roughly 91% observed a single time. 6.5% to 7.5% of the sample rests with the top ten.

Taken with the paper, the label for time point translates to: cycle 2 day 1 (C2D1) of nivolumab. All trial patients had relapsed after autologous stem cell transplantation, with cohorts A, B and C differing in prior brentuximab vedotin exposure. The trial cohort comprised a few dozen patients with relapsed/refractory classical Hodgkin lymphoma whose best overall responses were complete response, partial response or progressive disease. Single-agent nivolumab was administered to trial patients in the multi-cohort phase II CheckMate 205 trial. An independent review committee assessed best overall response by applying the 2007 International Working Group response criteria. PBMCs from the trial were collected at three points: immediately before nivolumab initiation (C1D1), and during therapy at cycle 2 day 1 and cycle 4 day 1. Peripheral blood was collected in 8 mL Vacutainer Cell Preparation Tubes, from which PBMCs were isolated by centrifugation and then cryopreserved.

The V and J ends are trimmed by 2 bases and 2 bases, leaving 11 bases between them. CDR1 SGHRS and CDR2 YFSETQ were looked up in the germline V gene. The CDR3, cysteine through phenylalanine, is 15 amino acids long. The entry retains the CDR3 DNA only, 45 bases that are in frame from base 1. Source: peripheral blood mononuclear cells (PBMCs), taken before the second cycle of nivolumab. This chain is built from TRBV5-1 and TRBJ2-1; a weak D assignment points to TRBD2 (7 bases agree). The source of this sequence is a human donor with classical Hodgkin lymphoma. The sequenced DNA: TGCGCCAGCAGCTTCTCGGGGGGCCCCTACAATGAGCAGTTCTTC. The translation is CASSFSGGPYNEQFF.